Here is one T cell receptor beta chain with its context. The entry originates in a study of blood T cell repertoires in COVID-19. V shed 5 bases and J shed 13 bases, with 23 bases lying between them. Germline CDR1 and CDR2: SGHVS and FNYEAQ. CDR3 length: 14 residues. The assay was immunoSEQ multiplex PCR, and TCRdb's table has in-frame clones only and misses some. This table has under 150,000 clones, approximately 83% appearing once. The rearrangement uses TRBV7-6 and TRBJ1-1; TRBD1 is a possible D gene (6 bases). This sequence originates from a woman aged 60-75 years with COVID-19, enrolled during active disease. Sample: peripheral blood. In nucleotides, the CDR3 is TGTGCCAGCAGCCACAACCGGGACATCTCTGGGGTTTTCTTT. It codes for CASSHNRDISGVFF.